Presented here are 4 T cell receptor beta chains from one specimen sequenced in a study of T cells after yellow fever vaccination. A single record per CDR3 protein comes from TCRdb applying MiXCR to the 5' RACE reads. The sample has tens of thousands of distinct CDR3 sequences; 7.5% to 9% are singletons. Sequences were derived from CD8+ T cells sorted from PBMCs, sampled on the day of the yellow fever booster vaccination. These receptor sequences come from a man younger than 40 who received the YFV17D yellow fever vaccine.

The CDR3 DNA follows: TGTGCCAGCAGCTTGGACAGGGCCACTGGGGAGCTGTTTTTT. This encodes CASSLDRATGELFF. The genes are TRBV7-9 and TRBJ2-2; 8 bases are a match to TRBD1. Germline loops: CDR1 SEHNR, CDR2 FQNEAQ (reference sequence). V was clipped by 3 bases and J by 8 bases; unmatched bases: 5. The CDR3 has 14 amino acids.

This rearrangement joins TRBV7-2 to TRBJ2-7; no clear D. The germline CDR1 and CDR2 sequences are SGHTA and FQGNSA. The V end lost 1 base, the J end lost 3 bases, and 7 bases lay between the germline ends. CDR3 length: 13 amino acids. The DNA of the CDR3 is TGTGCCAGCAGCTTAGGGATAGGCTACGAGCAGTACTTC. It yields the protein CASSLGIGYEQYF. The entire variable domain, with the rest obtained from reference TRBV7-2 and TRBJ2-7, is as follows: GAGVSQSPSNKVTEKGKDVELRCDPISGHTALYWYRQSLGQGLEFLIYFQGNSAPDKSGLPSDRFSAERTGGSVSTLTIQRTQQEDSAVYLCASSLGIGYEQYFGPGTRLTVT.

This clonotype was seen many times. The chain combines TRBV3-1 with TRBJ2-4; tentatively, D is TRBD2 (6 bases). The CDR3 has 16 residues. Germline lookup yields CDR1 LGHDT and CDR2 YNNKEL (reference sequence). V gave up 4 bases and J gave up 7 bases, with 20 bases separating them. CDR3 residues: CASSPRSYSSGNIQYF. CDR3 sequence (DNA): TGTGCCAGCAGCCCCCGGTCTTATTCAAGCGGGAACATTCAGTACTTC.

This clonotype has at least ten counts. This CDR3 reads CATSLPPSYEQYF. CDR3 in DNA: TGTGCCACCAGTCTTCCCCCATCCTACGAGCAGTACTTC. The V call is TRBV15, the J call TRBJ2-7; D is undetermined. The CDR3 is 13 residues long. V lost 6 bases and J lost 1, with 10 bases in between. Germline V gene sequence: CDR1 LNHNV, CDR2 YYDKDF (reference sequence).